Shown below are 29 T cell receptor beta chains from a single sample sequenced in a study of T cell responses to AZD1222 COVID-19 vaccine. Produced via immunoSEQ multiplex PCR; TCRdb's table is partial and in-frame only. The data contain 160,000 or so clones, around 90% of them singletons. The material was peripheral blood, obtained 28 days after the second AZD1222 dose. These TCRs come from an adult who received the AZD1222 COVID-19 vaccine.

The chain combines TRBV5-1 with TRBJ1-1; 7 bases match TRBD1. The germline CDR1 and CDR2 sequences are SGHRS and YFSETQ. CDR3 length equals 16 residues. Losses at the gene ends were 4 bases for V and 1 base for J; bases not matched to a gene: 10. The CDR3 here is CASSEYATGRNTEAFF. The DNA for the CDR3 is TGCGCCAGCAGCGAATATGCGACAGGGAGGAACACTGAAGCTTTCTTT. The entire variable domain, with the rest obtained from reference TRBV5-1 and TRBJ1-1, is as follows: KAGVTQTPRYLIKTRGQQVTLSCSPISGHRSVSWYQQTPGQGLQFLFEYFSETQRNKGNFPGRFSGRQFSNSRSEMNVSTLELGDSALYLCASSEYATGRNTEAFFGQGTRLTVV.

V and J are TRBV5-1 and TRBJ2-7; TRBD1 matches 10 bases. After removal of 7 bases from V and 2 bases from J, the junction contained 3 bases not matched to a gene. The CDR3 is made up of 13 amino acids. CDR1 is SGHRS and CDR2 is YFSETQ in the germline V gene. The DNA for the CDR3 is TGCGCCAGCCGGGACAGGGGCACCTACGAGCAGTACTTC. Protein product: CASRDRGTYEQYF.

This chain uses TRBV6-1 with TRBJ2-2; no definite D call. The V and J ends lost 4 bases and 5 bases respectively, with 20 bases between them. The length of the CDR3 is 17 residues. Germline loops: CDR1 MNHNS, CDR2 SASEGT. CDR3 in DNA: TGTGCCAGCAGTGCCCCCTCCTTTTCGGTGGGGACCGGGGAGCTGTTTTTT. Its translation: CASSAPSFSVGTGELFF.

The chain has TRBV18 and TRBJ1-5; D ambiguous. Germline loops: CDR1 KGHSH, CDR2 LQKENI. The CDR3 is made up of 18 amino acids. Trimming removed 3 bases at V and 0 bases at J, with 18 bases between. The CDR3 DNA sequence: TGTGCCAGCTCACCCCTAGGTCCCCTCGACGGTAGCAATCAGCCCCAGCATTTT. This gives the protein CASSPLGPLDGSNQPQHF.

The V gene is TRBV2, the J gene TRBJ2-5; 8 bases are a match to TRBD1. Germline V gives CDR1 SNHLY, CDR2 FYNNEI. The CDR3 covers 13 residues. V lost 5 bases to trimming and J lost 7 bases; unmatched junction nucleotides: 6. The CDR3 protein is CASSKDREGTQYF. The CDR3 nucleotides are TGTGCCAGCAGTAAGGACAGGGAAGGGACCCAGTACTTC.

This clone has only one observation. The V call is TRBV19, the J call TRBJ1-3; 8 positions match TRBD1. Germline V gene sequence: CDR1 LNHDA, CDR2 SQIVND (reference sequence). The CDR3 is 16 residues long. V lost 3 bases and J lost 3; bases outside the gene matches: 7. CDR3 amino acids: CASSIPGRGLGNTIYF. As DNA, the CDR3 is TGTGCCAGTAGTATCCCCGGCAGGGGGCTTGGAAACACCATATATTTT.

The genes are TRBV11-3 and TRBJ2-2, with a possible D match to TRBD2 (6 bases). V was trimmed by 5 bases and J by 1 base, leaving 14 bases between them. Germline V CDR1 and CDR2: SGHNT, YENEEA. This CDR3 spans 16 amino acids. CDR3 loop: CASSPAGRWNTGELFF. CDR3 bases: TGTGCCAGCAGCCCAGCTGGGAGGTGGAACACCGGGGAGCTGTTTTTT. The whole variable domain, remainder taken from reference TRBV11-3 and TRBJ2-2, is EAGVVQSPRYKIIEKKQPVAFWCNPISGHNTLYWYLQNLGQGPELLIRYENEEAVDDSQLPKDRFSAERLKGVDSTLKIQPAELGDSAVYLCASSPAGRWNTGELFFGEGSRLTVL.

The V gene is TRBV2, the J gene TRBJ2-1; TRBD1 aligns across 7 bases. The CDR3 consists of 15 residues. V was clipped by 8 bases and J by 6 bases; unmatched bases: 13. CDR1 and CDR2 (germline): SNHLY, FYNNEI. The CDR3 DNA reads TGTGCCAGCCGTACCCCGGGACAGCCGGGCAATGAGCAGTTCTTC. This translates into CASRTPGQPGNEQFF.

The chain has TRBV18 and TRBJ2-2; D possibly corresponds to TRBD2 (5 bases). CDR1 is KGHSH, CDR2 LQKENI, per germline. V was trimmed by 2 bases and J by 7 bases, leaving 14 bases between them. This CDR3 contains 15 residues. The CDR3 loop is CASSPTGETGGELFF. The DNA of the CDR3 is TGTGCCAGCTCACCAACCGGGGAGACGGGCGGGGAGCTGTTTTTT.

V is TRBV7-3 and J is TRBJ1-6; 9 nucleotides line up with TRBD1. V lost 2 bases and J lost 10; bases outside the gene matches: 3. In germline, CDR1 is SGHTA, CDR2 FQGTGA. The CDR3 runs 14 residues. The CDR3 reads CASSLGTGLSPLHF. The CDR3 bases are TGTGCCAGCAGCTTAGGGACAGGGTTATCACCCCTCCACTTT.

The rearrangement links TRBV5-1 to TRBJ1-1; D is ambiguous. V was pared by 2 bases and J by 7 bases, with 18 bases between. The CDR3 totals 15 residues. Germline V lookup: CDR1 SGHRS, CDR2 YFSETQ. CDR3 nucleotides: TGCGCCAGCAGCTTCTTTGGTAGCCCAATTGGTGAAGCTTTCTTT. This translates into CASSFFGSPIGEAFF. Filled out from reference TRBV5-1 and TRBJ1-1, the complete variable domain reads KAGVTQTPRYLIKTRGQQVTLSCSPISGHRSVSWYQQTPGQGLQFLFEYFSETQRNKGNFPGRFSGRQFSNSRSEMNVSTLELGDSALYLCASSFFGSPIGEAFFGQGTRLTVV.

The chain joins TRBV28 to TRBJ2-1, with D perhaps TRBD2 (5 bases). CDR3 size: 12 residues. Looked up from germline, CDR1 is MDHEN and CDR2 is SYDVKM. The V end was cut by 10 bases, the J end by 7 bases, with 14 bases between. The CDR3 bases are TGTGCCACCCATTACTCGGGGAATGAGCAGTTCTTC. Translating gives CATHYSGNEQFF. The whole variable domain, filled in from reference TRBV28 and TRBJ2-1, reads DVKVTQSSRYLVKRTGEKVFLECVQDMDHENMFWYRQDPGLGLRLIYFSYDVKMKEKGDIPEGYSVSREKKERFSLILESASTNQTSMYLCATHYSGNEQFFGPGTRLTVL.

The chain joins TRBV3-1 (or the pseudogene TRBV3-2) to TRBJ2-2, with TRBD2 matching over 10 bases. After removal of 5 bases from V and 6 bases from J, the junction contained 6 bases not matched to a gene. This CDR3 region has 15 residues. Germline assignment: CDR1 LGHDT and CDR2 YNNKEL (reference sequence). The CDR3 DNA reads as TGTGCCAGCAGCACTCTAGCGGGGGTATCCGGGGAGCTGTTTTTT. As protein: CASSTLAGVSGELFF.

This sequence joins TRBV7-3 and TRBJ1-6; TRBD1 agrees at 7 bases. Trimming cost V 6 bases and J 10 bases; bases outside gene matches: 6. The CDR3 is made up of 13 amino acids. The V gene's germline CDR1 is SGHTA and CDR2 FQGTGA. CDR3 DNA: TGTGCCAGCAGTTGGTCAGGGGGATCACCCCTCCACTTT. It encodes CASSWSGGSPLHF. Variable domain in full (rest from reference TRBV7-3 and TRBJ1-6): GAGVSQTPSNKVTEKGKYVELRCDPISGHTALYWYRQSLGQGPEFLIYFQGTGAADDSGLPNDRFFAVRPEGSVSTLKIQRTERGDSAVYLCASSWSGGSPLHFGNGTRLTVT.

The chain carries TRBV6-6 and TRBJ2-1; TRBD2 might be the D (6 bases). The CDR3 length is 15 residues. Germline V gives CDR1 MNHNY, CDR2 SVGAGI (reference sequence). Trimming removed 6 bases from V and 1 base from J, with 13 bases in between. DNA for the CDR3: TGTGCCAGCAGGGAAGACGGGGGATCCTACAATGAGCAGTTCTTC. This encodes CASREDGGSYNEQFF.

Here the CDR3 reads CASSRTSGEAGELFF. The CDR3 DNA is TGTGCCAGCAGTCGGACTAGCGGGGAAGCCGGGGAGCTGTTTTTT. The chain links TRBV6-5 to TRBJ2-2, with 12 bases that match TRBD2. CDR3 size: 15 residues. Germline V gene lookup returns CDR1 MNHEY and CDR2 SVGAGI. The V gene end was trimmed by 5 bases and the J gene end by 6 bases; junction bases not matched to a gene: 4.

The rearrangement uses TRBV5-1 and TRBJ1-2, with 7 bases matching TRBD1. Germline V CDR1 and CDR2: SGHRS, YFSETQ. The CDR3 consists of 11 residues. Germline trimming cut 3 bases from V and 10 bases from J; bases unmatched to any gene: 3. The CDR3 nucleotides are TGCGCCAGCAGCTCCGACAGGGTCTACACCTTC. Translated: CASSSDRVYTF.

The genes are TRBV6-1 and TRBJ1-2; TRBD1 is a possible D gene (6 bases). This CDR3 contains 14 residues. The germline V gene has CDR1 MNHNS and CDR2 SASEGT. Trimming removed 1 base from V and 8 bases from J, with 14 bases in between. CDR3 sequence (DNA): TGTGCCAGCAGTGAAGAGGTAGGCAGGGGAGGCTACACCTTC. Its translation is CASSEEVGRGGYTF.

The chain carries TRBV5-1 and TRBJ1-1; D is possibly TRBD1 (5 bases). This CDR3 has 14 amino acids. V dropped 0 bases and J dropped 4 bases, with 10 bases sitting between them. Germline V gene data show CDR1 as SGHRS and CDR2 as YFSETQ. CDR3 DNA: TGCGCCAGCAGCTTGGGGAGGGACGGCACTGAAGCTTTCTTT. This gives the protein CASSLGRDGTEAFF.

V is TRBV5-1 and J is TRBJ2-1; no definite D call. Germline V gene sequence: CDR1 SGHRS, CDR2 YFSETQ. The CDR3 covers 12 residues. Trimming cost V 0 bases and J 9 bases, with 7 bases left between them. This CDR3 is CASSLVVFEQFF. For the CDR3, the DNA is TGCGCCAGCAGCTTGGTGGTTTTTGAGCAGTTCTTC.

The chain is built from TRBV10-2 and TRBJ1-5; 7 positions match TRBD1. There are 16 residues in the CDR3. Germline loops: CDR1 WSHSY, CDR2 SAAADI. The ends lost 8 bases at V and 2 bases at J; junction bases unmatched: 12. The CDR3 sequence is CASCSRTGAGNQPQHF. Here the CDR3 DNA reads TGCGCCAGCTGCTCCCGGACAGGTGCGGGCAATCAGCCCCAGCATTTT.

This clone appeared a few times. The V and J genes are TRBV11-1 and TRBJ2-5, with a weak D call TRBD2 (5 bases). There are 16 residues in the CDR3. CDR1 is SGHAT and CDR2 is FQDESV in the germline V gene (reference sequence). The V gene lost 5 bases and the J gene lost 4 bases, with 20 bases spanning the gap. CDR3 sequence: CASSPWVRAGGETQYF. In nucleotides, the CDR3 is TGTGCCAGCAGCCCATGGGTGAGGGCCGGCGGAGAGACCCAGTACTTC.

J is TRBJ1-1 and V is TRBV10-3; a possible D gene is TRBD1 (5 bases). The CDR3 length is 13 residues. In germline, CDR1 is ENHRY, CDR2 SYGVKD. V lost 10 bases to trimming and J lost 9 bases, with 21 bases between them. The CDR3 nucleotides read TGTGCCACCCAAGAGGGGCCCATCCTACAAGCTTTCTTT. It specifies CATQEGPILQAFF.

The chain combines TRBV5-4 with TRBJ2-5, with D perhaps TRBD1 (5 bases). Between the trimmed V and J ends, which lost 3 bases and 3 bases, there was a span of 15 bases. CDR3 length: 15 residues. Germline CDR1 reads SGHNT; CDR2 reads YYREEE (reference sequence). CDR3 protein: CASSSRPDNEETQYF. Written as DNA, the CDR3 is TGTGCCAGCAGCTCACGGCCGGACAATGAAGAGACCCAGTACTTC.

This chain joins TRBV5-1 and TRBJ1-2; possible D gene TRBD1, 6 bases. The CDR3 runs 15 residues. Germline CDR1 is SGHRS and CDR2 is YFSETQ. V was trimmed by 1 base and J by 0 bases, leaving 10 bases between them. The DNA of the CDR3 is TGCGCCAGCAGCTTGAAGGGGGACCCTAACTATGGCTACACCTTC. Its translation is CASSLKGDPNYGYTF.

This rearrangement joins TRBV12-5 to TRBJ1-1; no reliable D call. The length of the CDR3 is 13 residues. V lost 1 base and J lost 5, with 8 bases in between. The germline gives CDR1 LGHNT, CDR2 FRNRAP. The CDR3 DNA reads TGTGCTAGTGGTTTGGGGGGTGGGACTGAAGCTTTCTTT. Its protein product is CASGLGGGTEAFF.

The chain uses TRBV12-3 or TRBV12-4 and TRBJ1-1; unclear D gene. The V end lost 6 bases, the J end lost 0 bases, and 8 bases lay between the germline ends. The CDR3 has 13 amino acids. In DNA form, the CDR3 reads TGTGCCAGCAGAAATACTATGAACACTGAAGCTTTCTTT. Its translation: CASRNTMNTEAFF.

The V gene is TRBV9, the J gene TRBJ1-1; 7 bases line up with TRBD1. Germline V gives CDR1 SGDLS, CDR2 YYNGEE. This CDR3 is 16 amino acids long. With 4 bases clipped from V and 1 base from J, the junction kept 10 bases outside the gene matches. CDR3 bases: TGTGCCAGCAGCCCTCGACAGGGAATATCGAACACTGAAGCTTTCTTT. Residues: CASSPRQGISNTEAFF.

This sequence joins TRBV11-1 and TRBJ2-1, with a tentative D call TRBD1 (6 bases). Germline values: CDR1 SGHAT, CDR2 FQDESV (reference sequence). V lost 3 bases, J lost 1 base, and 10 bases lay in between. This CDR3 has 15 amino acids. The CDR3 reads CASSLGALSYNEQFF. The CDR3, as DNA: TGTGCCAGCAGCTTGGGGGCGCTGTCCTACAATGAGCAGTTCTTC.